This TCR beta chain was recorded in a study of cytomegalovirus exposure and HLA in healthy donors. Points from the study as a whole: Analyzed later, most CMV-associated TCR beta chains appeared HLA-restricted.

The PCR was carried out with 60 Vbeta primers and 13 Jbeta primers. Measured with immunoSEQ multiplex PCR; TCRdb has only the in-frame clones, and not every one. The sample contains about 110,000 clones, roughly 69% of which appear only once. Comments on this clone: Its antigen is as yet unknown.

The CDR3 extends over 14 amino acids. The germline V gene has CDR1 MNHNS and CDR2 SASEGT. J was trimmed by 5 bases and V by 5 bases; bases with no gene match: 8. The rearrangement joins TRBV6-1 to TRBJ1-1; 7 bases match TRBD1. Sequenced input: PBMCs. The TCR originated in a man aged 50 or older in good health and CMV-seropositive. The CDR3 DNA reads as TGTGCCAGCAGTCGACAGGGCCTTTTAACTGAAGCTTTCTTT. Translating gives CASSRQGLLTEAFF.